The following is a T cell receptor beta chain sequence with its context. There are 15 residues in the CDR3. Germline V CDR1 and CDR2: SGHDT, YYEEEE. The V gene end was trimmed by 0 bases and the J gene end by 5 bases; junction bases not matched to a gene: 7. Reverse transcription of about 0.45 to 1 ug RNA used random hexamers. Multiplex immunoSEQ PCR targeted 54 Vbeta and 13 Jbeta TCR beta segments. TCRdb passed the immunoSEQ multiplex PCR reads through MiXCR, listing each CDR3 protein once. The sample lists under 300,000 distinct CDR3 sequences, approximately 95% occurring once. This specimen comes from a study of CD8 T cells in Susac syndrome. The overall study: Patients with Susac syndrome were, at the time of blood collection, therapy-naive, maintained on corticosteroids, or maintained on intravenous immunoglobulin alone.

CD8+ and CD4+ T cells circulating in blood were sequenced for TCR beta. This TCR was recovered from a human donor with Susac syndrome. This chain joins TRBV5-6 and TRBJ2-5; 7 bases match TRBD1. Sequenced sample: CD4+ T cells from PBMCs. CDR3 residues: CASSLAGGGFETQYF. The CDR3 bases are TGTGCCAGCAGCTTGGCAGGGGGTGGTTTCGAGACCCAGTACTTC.